These T cell receptor beta chains were read from a single sample in a study of cytomegalovirus exposure and HLA in healthy donors. Libraries were prepared by immunoSEQ multiplex PCR; TCRdb keeps only in-frame clonotypes and omits some of them. This listing includes approximately 50,000 clones. Sequenced input: PBMCs. The origin of the receptors is a man younger than 35 in good health and CMV-seropositive. Each CDR3 is given with its conserved first and last residue. Fields, in order: D gene, J gene, V gene, CDR3 protein, CDR3 DNA. A D gene is named only where the DNA matches it firmly.

d_call: TRBD1; j_call: TRBJ2-3; v_call: TRBV5-6; cdr3_aa: CASALGQAPTDTQYF; cdr3_nt: TGTGCCAGCGCACTAGGACAGGCGCCCACAGATACGCAGTATTTT
d_call: TRBD1; j_call: TRBJ1-2; v_call: TRBV6-1; cdr3_aa: CASEVSPETGVGYTF; cdr3_nt: TGTGCCAGCGAAGTTTCTCCTGAGACAGGGGTTGGCTACACCTTC
d_call: NA; j_call: TRBJ1-1; v_call: TRBV7-8; cdr3_aa: CASSLFGGGLDTEAFF; cdr3_nt: TGTGCCAGCAGTTTATTTGGCGGCGGCTTGGACACTGAAGCTTTCTTT
d_call: TRBD1; j_call: TRBJ2-6; v_call: TRBV2; cdr3_aa: CASRVTGDGANVLTF; cdr3_nt: TGTGCCAGCAGGGTTACAGGGGACGGGGCCAACGTCCTGACTTTC
d_call: TRBD1; j_call: TRBJ1-2; v_call: TRBV7-3; cdr3_aa: CASSPGQGVYGYTF; cdr3_nt: TGTGCCAGCAGCCCGGGACAGGGGGTATATGGCTACACCTTC
d_call: TRBD2; j_call: TRBJ2-5; v_call: TRBV14; cdr3_aa: CASSRLGLAGEIKWKETQYF; cdr3_nt: TGTGCCAGCAGCCGCTTGGGACTAGCGGGAGAGATAAAGTGGAAAGAGACCCAGTACTTC
d_call: TRBD2; j_call: TRBJ2-1; v_call: TRBV5-6; cdr3_aa: CASSVRTSGPYNEQFF; cdr3_nt: TGTGCCAGCAGCGTTAGGACTAGCGGGCCCTACAATGAGCAGTTCTTC
d_call: NA; j_call: TRBJ2-5; v_call: TRBV6-5; cdr3_aa: CASSYGLRETQYF; cdr3_nt: TGTGCCAGCAGTTACGGGCTCCGAGAGACCCAGTACTTC
d_call: NA; j_call: TRBJ1-2; v_call: TRBV29-1; cdr3_aa: CSVGGRGWGYTF; cdr3_nt: TGCAGCGTTGGGGGCAGGGGCTGGGGCTACACCTTC
d_call: TRBD2; j_call: TRBJ2-5; v_call: TRBV7-3; cdr3_aa: CASSLTGLGGGQETQYF; cdr3_nt: TGTGCCAGCAGCTTAACTGGTCTTGGGGGAGGGCAGGAGACCCAGTACTTC
d_call: TRBD2; j_call: TRBJ2-1; v_call: TRBV5-1; cdr3_aa: CASSLGPAGGTNEQFF; cdr3_nt: TGCGCCAGCAGCTTGGGACCTGCGGGAGGCACCAATGAGCAGTTCTTC
d_call: NA; j_call: TRBJ1-1; v_call: TRBV29-1; cdr3_aa: CSARTVEAFF; cdr3_nt: TGCAGCGCAAGGACAGTTGAAGCTTTCTTT
d_call: TRBD1; j_call: TRBJ1-2; v_call: TRBV15; cdr3_aa: CATSRETGGRNGYTF; cdr3_nt: TGTGCCACCAGCAGAGAAACAGGGGGTAGAAACGGCTACACCTTC
d_call: NA; j_call: TRBJ2-7; v_call: TRBV10-3; cdr3_aa: CAISESSRVAAHEQYF; cdr3_nt: TGTGCCATCAGTGAGTCGTCGAGGGTAGCCGCGCACGAGCAGTACTTC
d_call: NA; j_call: TRBJ1-1; v_call: TRBV19; cdr3_aa: CASRAGLQNTEAFF; cdr3_nt: TGTGCCAGTAGGGCGGGACTTCAGAACACTGAAGCTTTCTTT
d_call: NA; j_call: TRBJ2-3; v_call: TRBV12-5; cdr3_aa: CASGLASSTDTQYF; cdr3_nt: TGTGCTAGTGGTTTAGCGTCTAGCACAGATACGCAGTATTTT
d_call: NA; j_call: TRBJ1-2; v_call: TRBV28; cdr3_aa: CASSSEDAYGYTF; cdr3_nt: TGTGCCAGCAGTTCAGAGGATGCCTATGGCTACACCTTC
d_call: TRBD2; j_call: TRBJ2-7; v_call: TRBV7-8; cdr3_aa: CASSGLAGAYEQYF; cdr3_nt: TGTGCCAGCAGCGGACTAGCGGGAGCGTACGAGCAGTACTTC
d_call: TRBD1; j_call: TRBJ2-7; v_call: TRBV11-2; cdr3_aa: CASSPIDRGSRPYEQYF; cdr3_nt: TGTGCCAGCAGCCCCATCGACAGGGGTAGTAGGCCCTACGAGCAGTACTTC
d_call: TRBD1; j_call: TRBJ2-6; v_call: TRBV7-3; cdr3_aa: CASSFGTGTAGANVLTF; cdr3_nt: TGTGCCAGCAGCTTTGGGACAGGGACGGCTGGGGCCAACGTCCTGACTTTC
d_call: TRBD1; j_call: TRBJ2-7; v_call: TRBV28; cdr3_aa: CASSFLDRGYEQYF; cdr3_nt: TGTGCCAGCAGTTTTTTAGACAGGGGGTACGAGCAGTACTTC
d_call: NA; j_call: TRBJ2-2; v_call: TRBV9; cdr3_aa: CASSVDGNTGELFF; cdr3_nt: TGTGCCAGCAGCGTAGACGGTAACACCGGGGAGCTGTTTTTT
d_call: TRBD1; j_call: TRBJ1-4; v_call: TRBV11-2; cdr3_aa: CASHRDRGEKLFF; cdr3_nt: TGTGCCAGCCACCGGGACAGGGGTGAAAAACTGTTTTTT
d_call: TRBD2; j_call: TRBJ2-7; v_call: TRBV6-5; cdr3_aa: CASSPSGGGIEQYF; cdr3_nt: TGTGCCAGCAGCCCCTCGGGAGGCGGAATCGAGCAGTACTTC
d_call: TRBD1; j_call: TRBJ2-5; v_call: TRBV5-5; cdr3_aa: CASSRGGRGRETQYF; cdr3_nt: TGTGCCAGCAGCCGCGGCGGCAGGGGGAGAGAGACCCAGTACTTC
d_call: TRBD1; j_call: TRBJ2-5; v_call: TRBV5-1; cdr3_aa: CASSLSGTEPQETQYF; cdr3_nt: TGCGCCAGCAGCTTGTCCGGGACAGAGCCCCAAGAGACCCAGTACTTC
d_call: NA; j_call: TRBJ1-5; v_call: TRBV19; cdr3_aa: CASSISGVSNQPQHF; cdr3_nt: TGTGCCAGTAGTATATCGGGGGTTAGCAATCAGCCCCAGCATTTT
d_call: NA; j_call: TRBJ1-4; v_call: TRBV7-9; cdr3_aa: CASSLGEGLIEKLFF; cdr3_nt: TGTGCCAGCAGCTTAGGCGAGGGCTTAATTGAAAAACTGTTTTTT
d_call: NA; j_call: TRBJ2-3; v_call: TRBV4-1; cdr3_aa: CASSQPTSGRGWDTQYF; cdr3_nt: TGCGCCAGCAGCCAACCTACTTCCGGACGGGGGTGGGATACGCAGTATTTT
d_call: NA; j_call: TRBJ1-4; v_call: TRBV10-3; cdr3_aa: CAISERAPGGTNEKLFF; cdr3_nt: TGTGCCATCAGTGAACGGGCGCCGGGGGGAACTAATGAAAAACTGTTTTTT
d_call: NA; j_call: TRBJ2-3; v_call: TRBV5-1; cdr3_aa: CASSLAVRGRDTQYF; cdr3_nt: TGCGCCAGCAGCTTGGCTGTCAGGGGACGAGATACGCAGTATTTT
d_call: TRBD1; j_call: TRBJ1-1; v_call: TRBV7-3; cdr3_aa: CASSSAGQAEAFF; cdr3_nt: TGTGCCAGCAGCTCCGCCGGACAGGCAGAAGCTTTCTTT
d_call: NA; j_call: TRBJ1-1; v_call: TRBV10-2; cdr3_aa: CASSEFMRETEAFF; cdr3_nt: TGCGCCAGCAGTGAGTTTATGAGGGAGACTGAAGCTTTCTTT
d_call: TRBD1; j_call: TRBJ2-7; v_call: TRBV7-8; cdr3_aa: CASSLGTGEISYEQYF; cdr3_nt: TGTGCCAGCAGCTTAGGGACAGGGGAAATCTCCTACGAGCAGTACTTC
d_call: TRBD2; j_call: TRBJ2-7; v_call: TRBV4-2; cdr3_aa: CASSQDLAGGTLGYEQYF; cdr3_nt: TGTGCCAGCAGCCAAGATCTAGCGGGAGGGACTTTGGGATACGAGCAGTACTTC
d_call: TRBD1; j_call: TRBJ2-1; v_call: TRBV10-1; cdr3_aa: CASSPGQGAYNEQFF; cdr3_nt: TGCGCCAGCAGTCCGGGACAGGGTGCCTACAATGAGCAGTTCTTC
d_call: TRBD2; j_call: TRBJ2-1; v_call: TRBV28; cdr3_aa: CASSLLTSGRYNEQFF; cdr3_nt: TGTGCCAGCAGTCTTCTGACTAGCGGGAGGTACAATGAGCAGTTCTTC
d_call: TRBD2; j_call: TRBJ2-5; v_call: TRBV5-1; cdr3_aa: CASSLSGGQETQYF; cdr3_nt: TGCGCCAGCAGCCTTAGCGGGGGCCAAGAGACCCAGTACTTC
d_call: TRBD2; j_call: TRBJ2-7; v_call: TRBV27; cdr3_aa: CASSLTPGLAGGANEQYF; cdr3_nt: TGTGCCAGCAGTTTAACCCCGGGACTAGCGGGAGGAGCCAACGAGCAGTACTTC
d_call: TRBD1; j_call: TRBJ2-7; v_call: TRBV19; cdr3_aa: CASSILSGQGIYEQYF; cdr3_nt: TGTGCCAGTAGTATATTGTCGGGACAGGGCATCTACGAGCAGTACTTC